These 11 T cell receptor beta chains share one sample of origin, sequenced in a study of blood T cell repertoires in COVID-19. Some clones are missing from TCRdb's copy, which holds only in-frame ones; the method was immunoSEQ multiplex PCR. This sample has some 140,000 clones, with roughly 78% found just once. Sample: peripheral blood. All receptors derive from a man between 60 and 70 years old with acute or convalescent COVID-19.

The chain is built from TRBV2 and TRBJ1-2; D possibly corresponds to TRBD1 (5 bases). The V end was cut by 4 bases, the J end by 8 bases, with 17 bases between. The germline gives CDR1 SNHLY, CDR2 FYNNEI. CDR3 length: 14 residues. In DNA, the CDR3 is TGTGCCAGCAGTGGAAGGACACGGATTGAGGGCTACACCTTC. It codes for CASSGRTRIEGYTF. Together with reference TRBV2 and TRBJ1-2, the CDR3 gives the full variable domain: EPEVTQTPSHQVTQMGQEVILRCVPISNHLYFYWYRQILGQKVEFLVSFYNNEISEKSEIFDDQFSVERPDGSNFTLKIRSTKLEDSAMYFCASSGRTRIEGYTFGSGTRLTVV.

This clone was detected once. The chain employs TRBV18 and TRBJ1-4, with no clear D. The CDR3 consists of 14 residues. Between the trimmed V and J ends, which lost 3 bases and 8 bases, there was a span of 13 bases. CDR1 KGHSH and CDR2 LQKENI come from the germline V gene. CDR3 in DNA: TGTGCCAGCTCACCCGGAGCTTCCCAGGAAAAACTGTTTTTT. This encodes CASSPGASQEKLFF.

The V gene is TRBV9, the J gene TRBJ2-5, with TRBD1 matching over 9 bases. V lost 0 bases and J lost 0; bases outside the gene matches: 3. The CDR3 has 16 residues. Germline values: CDR1 SGDLS, CDR2 YYNGEE. The CDR3 loop is CASSVEDRGYQETQYF. CDR3 nucleotide sequence: TGTGCCAGCAGCGTAGAAGACAGGGGGTACCAAGAGACCCAGTACTTC. The full variable domain, rest sourced from reference TRBV9 and TRBJ2-5, is DSGVTQTPKHLITATGQRVTLRCSPRSGDLSVYWYQQSLDQGLQFLIQYYNGEERAKGNILERFSAQQFPDLHSELNLSSLELGDSALYFCASSVEDRGYQETQYFGPGTRLLVL.

The chain uses TRBV27 and TRBJ2-3; weak D call: TRBD1 (5 bases). This CDR3 is built from 14 residues. Per the germline V gene, CDR1 is MNHEY and CDR2 is SMNVEV (reference sequence). Between the trimmed V and J ends, which lost 2 bases and 2 bases, there was a span of 8 bases. The CDR3 loop is CASSLDRPTDTQYF. The CDR3 coding sequence is TGTGCCAGCAGTTTAGACAGACCCACAGATACGCAGTATTTT.

The V call is TRBV9, the J call TRBJ2-1; 8 nucleotides match TRBD2. In germline, CDR1 is SGDLS, CDR2 YYNGEE. CDR3 length: 14 amino acids. V gave up 7 bases and J gave up 6 bases; unmatched junction bases: 9. In DNA, the CDR3 is TGTGCCAGCGGGACGGGAGGGAGCGTCAATGAGCAGTTCTTC. Amino acids: CASGTGGSVNEQFF.

The rearrangement uses TRBV7-6 and TRBJ2-2, with no clear D. The germline gives CDR1 SGHVS, CDR2 FNYEAQ. V dropped 1 base and J dropped 1 base, with 7 bases sitting between them. The CDR3 covers 15 residues. The CDR3 region has the DNA TGTGCCAGCAGCTTAGATTCCGGGAACACCGGGGAGCTGTTTTTT. Protein sequence: CASSLDSGNTGELFF.

The J gene is TRBJ2-7, the V gene TRBV4-3; the match to TRBD2 covers 10 bases. CDR3 length: 15 amino acids. Germline V CDR1 and CDR2: LGHNA, YSLEER. Unmatched junction bases numbered 4, after V lost 1 base and J lost 4 bases. CDR3 protein: CASSQGISGGYEQYF. The CDR3 nucleotides read TGCGCCAGCAGCCAAGGGATTAGCGGGGGGTACGAGCAGTACTTC.

The rearrangement links TRBV7-2 to TRBJ1-1; D unresolved. Germline CDR1 is SGHTA and CDR2 is FQGNSA. The CDR3 covers 12 residues. Between the trimmed V and J ends, which lost 1 base and 8 bases, there was a span of 8 bases. The CDR3 reads CASSLDRGEAFF. CDR3 nucleotides: TGTGCCAGCAGCTTAGACCGGGGAGAAGCTTTCTTT.

This rearrangement joins TRBV5-6 to TRBJ2-2, with 15 bases identical to TRBD2. This CDR3 spans 17 amino acids. Germline values: CDR1 SGHDT, CDR2 YYEEEE. The trim removed 3 bases at V and 7 bases at J, leaving 7 bases unmatched. The CDR3 bases are TGTGCCAGCAGCTCACGGGGACTAGCGGGAGGTAGCGGGGAGCTGTTTTTT. The encoded protein is CASSSRGLAGGSGELFF.

The V and J genes are TRBV7-9 and TRBJ1-5; 8 bases agree with TRBD1. Per germline, CDR1 SEHNR and CDR2 FQNEAQ (reference sequence). The CDR3 covers 15 residues. The V segment lost 4 bases and the J segment 7 bases; nucleotides outside the gene matches: 9. The CDR3 spells CASSSGQGVGQPQHF. CDR3 DNA: TGTGCCAGCAGCTCTGGACAGGGAGTAGGACAGCCCCAGCATTTT.

This clone was counted only a few times. The chain uses TRBV4-2 and TRBJ1-3; TRBD1 is a possible D gene (6 bases). V shed 0 bases and J shed 3 bases, with 12 bases lying between them. The V gene's germline CDR1 is LGHNA and CDR2 YNFKEQ. This CDR3 region has 16 residues. This CDR3 is CASSQEGGVVGNTIYF. In DNA, the CDR3 is TGTGCCAGCAGCCAAGAAGGGGGGGTAGTTGGAAACACCATATATTTT.